The clone carrying this T cell receptor (beta chain) was recorded many times. The antigen is unknown. The record originates from a study of T-cell memory formation after mild COVID-19. Regarding the study as a whole: Day 15 to 85 contracting clones showed balanced CD4/CD8; day 15 to 37 expanders favored CD4+. Contracting CD4+ clones lay largely in CM and EM, with CD8+ ones residing in EMRA.

CDR1 ENHRY and CDR2 SYGVKD come from the germline V gene. Trimming removed 2 bases from V and 7 bases from J, with 12 bases in between. CDR3 length equals 14 residues. TCRdb independently ran MiXCR on the 5' RACE reads; one entry per CDR3 protein. The sample holds around 200,000 distinct CDR3 sequences, 27% seen once. The chain combines TRBV10-3 with TRBJ2-1; weak D call: TRBD2 (5 bases). Sequencing used PBMCs or a T cell subset sorted from them (not recorded which). This sequence originates from an adult woman who had mild COVID-19 (a few samples of this study predate the infection). Cell type and time point are not known. CDR3 DNA sequence: TGTGCCATCAGTGAGAGGGAGTCGGGGAATGAGCAGTTCTTC. This codes for CAISERESGNEQFF.